This entry is about one TCR beta chain. No count is recorded, but by frequency this clonotype is medium-sized (0.01 to 0.1%). The antigen it binds to is not known. These data are taken from a study of CXCR3-negative and CXCR3-positive naive CD8 T cells (dated by TCRdb to the late 2010s). A note on the overall study: In total, roughly 150 million TRB reads were obtained, or roughly 1.5 +/- 0.3 million reads per library. Diversity and physicochemical repertoire analyses were performed on about a dozen donors pooled from two independent experiments. Naive subsets from 5 donors and memory cells from 3 donors were included in the TRBV-TRBJ cluster analysis. What the work shows at the level of the full study, not this receptor alone: Both naive subsets had comparably high repertoire diversity, while memory CD8+ T cells had much lower repertoire diversity. TRBV-TRBJ usage was similar between naive CXCR3-negative and CXCR3-positive cells from the same donor, while memory cells showed distinct patterns. TRB CDR3s from CXCR3-positive naive cells showed higher hydrophobicity (lower Kidera factor 4), lower energy, and higher strength and volume indices than CXCR3-negative naive cells. Freshly isolated PBMCs were used for most assays because CXCR3 expression went down partially after cryopreservation. Surface CD5, linked to self-reactivity in mice, was comparable between naive subsets; TCR interaction strength was therefore also inferred from TRB CDR3 physicochemical properties.

Sequencing used a NextSeq 550. The Human TCR Profiling Kit (MiLaboratory) was used to prepare UMI-labeled 5' RACE TRB cDNA libraries. cDNA synthesis used the entire amount of extracted RNA, and PCR amplification then used the entire amount of cDNA produced. Libraries were prepared in parallel with an identical number of PCR cycles. Per the authors' processing: MIGEC and MiXCR extracted about 54,000 +/- 9,700 unique UMI-labeled TRB cDNA molecules per library, requiring at least two reads per UMI. Each library averaged approximately 40,000 +/- 10,000 functional in-frame TRB CDR3 nucleotide clonotypes without stop codons. Diversity metrics, including normalized Shannon-Wiener and Chao1, were computed in VDJtools after downsampling to 5000 UMI-labeled TRB molecules per sample. VDJtools computed clonotype-size-weighted physicochemical properties of the central five CDR3 residues: interaction energy, strength, volume and Kidera factor 4. Each CDR3 protein sequence appears as one entry after TCRdb reprocessed the reads, and no DNA is included. The V and J calls and clone size come from TCRdb's table, not from the authors' own analysis. The table held for this sample gives some 4,000 distinct CDR3 sequences. More than 1.5% of the sample is in the top ten clones.

Each CD8+ T cell subset was flow-sorted in triplicate, and around 300,000 cells per subset were placed directly into RLT lysis buffer. To exclude memory contaminants, naive CD8+ T cells were stringently defined as CD45RO-CCR7+CD27+CD95-. Using standard density gradient centrifugation, peripheral blood mononuclear cells were isolated from buffy coats. Naive CXCR3-negative and CXCR3-positive CD8+ T cells were flow-sorted using a FACSAria III. Total RNA was extracted from sorted cells using an RNeasy Mini Kit. The CDR3 sequence holds 12 residues, the cysteine and phenylalanine included. No DNA appears here.

This TCR came from a human donor in good health. Some clones in this sample may be carry-over from other donors' samples. The sequencing sample was made of naive CXCR3- CD8+ T cells from blood. Sample cell subset or site, as interpreted from the label and publication: CD45RO-CCR7+CD27+CD95- naive CD8+ T cells lacking CXCR3 (TNR3-). The rearranged segments are TRBV12-3 or TRBV12-4 and TRBJ2-3; the D gene TCRdb calls, TRBD1, cannot be checked with no DNA. The CDR3 has the sequence CASSFGTPPQYF.